This TCR beta chain was captured in a study of cytomegalovirus exposure and HLA in healthy donors. Across the study: When 398 donors were genotyped, roughly four fifths of them were found to fall in the Caucasian-associated ancestry cluster.

Study-level results: Sequencing depth across donors, presence/absence analyses assumed, was roughly uniform. The likely origin of a cluster of highly shared sequence variants was a sequencing artifact.

Amplification used 60 Vbeta primers and 13 Jbeta primers. In the original analysis: Later, an analysis found 75 million to 100 million unique TCR beta chains, and 8.5 million to 12 million of these were shared. TCRdb keeps only in-frame clones here, not all; method: immunoSEQ multiplex PCR. That table gives V, J and clone size, and the DNA gave D and trimming. The data hold some 200,000 clones, with 55% to 75% observed a single time. As regards this clone: As yet, its antigen is unknown.

The clonotype comes from a middle-aged man in good health and CMV-seropositive. What was sequenced was PBMCs.

CDR3 region: CASSGGQGRNTGELFF. As DNA, the CDR3 is TGTGCCAGCAGTGGAGGACAGGGGAGGAACACCGGGGAGCTGTTTTTT. The chain carries TRBV6-1 and TRBJ2-2; 9 nucleotides line up with TRBD1. The junction had 4 bases not matched to a gene; V was cut back by 4 bases and J by 1 base. The CDR3 covers 16 residues. Germline V CDR1 and CDR2: MNHNS, SASEGT.